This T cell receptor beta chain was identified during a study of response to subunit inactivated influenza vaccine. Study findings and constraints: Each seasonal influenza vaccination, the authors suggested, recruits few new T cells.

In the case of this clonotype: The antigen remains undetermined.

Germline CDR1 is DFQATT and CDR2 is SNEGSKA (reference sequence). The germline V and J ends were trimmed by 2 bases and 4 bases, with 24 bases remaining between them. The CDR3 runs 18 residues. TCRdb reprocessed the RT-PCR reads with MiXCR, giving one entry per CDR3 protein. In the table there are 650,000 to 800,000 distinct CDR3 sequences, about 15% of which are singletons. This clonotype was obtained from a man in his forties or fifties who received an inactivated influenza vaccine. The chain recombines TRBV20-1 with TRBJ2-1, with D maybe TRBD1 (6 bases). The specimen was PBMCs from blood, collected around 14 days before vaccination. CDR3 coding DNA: TGCAGTGCTAGAACTCCGGGTAGGGCAGGGGCAAGGTACAATGAGCAGTTCTTC. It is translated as CSARTPGRAGARYNEQFF.